This T cell receptor beta chain was documented in a study of blood T cell repertoires in COVID-19 (dated by TCRdb to 2020 to 2021). Context from the whole study: Collaborator samples came from the United States, Italy and Spain and covered acute and convalescent phases of COVID-19. The material from the prospective study consisted of cDNA or gDNA derived from T cells, B-cell-depleted T cells, or PBMCs. Samples came from the ongoing ImmuneRACE study (first 160 participants) plus 1,254 subjects from 6 global collaborators. A de-identified subject ID, COVID-19 status, age in years and sex were almost always included in the sample metadata. Deeply sampled blood TCRbeta repertoires from subjects exposed to, actively infected with, or recovered from COVID-19 were included in the dataset. The repertoires were released in a freely available public database meant as a resource for research on the immune response to SARS-CoV-2. Where HLA class I and class II types were available, the types were taken from metadata supplied by the sample provider, not from assay-based typing.

CDR1 and CDR2, per the germline V gene (reference sequence), are LNHDA and SQIVND. There are 20 amino acids in the CDR3, from cysteine to phenylalanine inclusive. CDR3 DNA is the only sequence kept; it has 60 bases, read in frame from the first base. V loses 1 base of germline sequence and J loses 3 bases, and the interval between the two ends is 28 bases. The immunoSEQ Assay, a bias-controlled multiplex PCR, was used to amplify TCRbeta CDR3 regions from genomic DNA. The source study handled its data this way. Nucleated cell counts per sample were estimated from amplification of reference gene primers within the assay. To quantify the absolute abundance of each unique TCRbeta CDR3 rearrangement, sequence reads were collapsed and filtered. For each sample, productive Simpson clonality was calculated as the square root of Simpson's diversity index across productive rearrangements. Entries here come from immuneACCESS through TCRdb and include only in-frame sequences with V and J called. Some clones fail to appear in such tables; in the studies checked, an unresolved V gene covers under half of the shortfall, and the cause of the remainder is unknown. That table is the source of V, J and clone size, and D and trimming were worked out from the DNA. The sample table records about 84,000 clones; roughly 80% of these occur just once. The ten largest account for 15% of the sample.

Whole blood was collected in K2EDTA tubes by collaborating institutions according to the institutions' own protocols. For TCRbeta analysis, collaborators shipped samples as frozen whole blood, isolated PBMCs, or DNA extracted from either of those sample types. Turning to this clone: It has no known antigen specificity. No base quality values were provided; no much bigger clone lies one nucleotide off.

General study outcomes and caveats: How much clinical and demographic metadata was included differed by source and by participant, and the metadata was provided uncurated.

This receptor was obtained from a woman older than 75 with acute or convalescent COVID-19. The sequenced sample was peripheral blood. This chain is built from TRBV19 and TRBJ2-7; tentative D gene TRBD1, with 7 bases matching. The DNA is TGTGCCAGTAGTATAGGACAGGGCCGGGGGCCTGTCAACTCCTTCTACGAGCAGTACTTC. Its translation reads: CASSIGQGRGPVNSFYEQYF.